This T cell receptor (beta chain) was recovered during a study of regulatory T cells in long-lasting Graves disease. Germline V gene data show CDR1 as SGHKS and CDR2 as YYEKEE (reference sequence). The CDR3 is made up of 15 amino acids. V lost 2 bases and J 4 bases, leaving 15 bases between the germline ends. The time point here: newly diagnosed GD, antithyroid drugs for less than 3 months. Construction of the TCR library relied on RNA isolated from PBMCs. Combining iRepertoire HTBI primers with Arm-PCR of CDR3 regions, the authors built TCR beta libraries. TCRdb redid the calling of the multiplex PCR reads with MiXCR, one entry per CDR3 protein. The table has about 560,000 distinct CDR3 sequences, around 16% seen once. Ten or more counts support this clonotype. The data also belong to a second study, concerning T cells in Graves' hyperthyroidism and ophthalmopathy.

Sequenced material: peripheral blood mononuclear cells (PBMCs), taken at new diagnosis, from a patient treated with antithyroid drugs. This TCR was recovered from a man in his late teens or twenties with Graves disease. The chain carries TRBV5-5 and TRBJ2-5; a weak D match, TRBD2 (6 bases). CDR3 sequence: CASSLRGRFVETQYF. CDR3 nucleotide sequence: TGTGCCAGCAGCTTACGGGGGAGGTTTGTAGAGACCCAGTACTTC.